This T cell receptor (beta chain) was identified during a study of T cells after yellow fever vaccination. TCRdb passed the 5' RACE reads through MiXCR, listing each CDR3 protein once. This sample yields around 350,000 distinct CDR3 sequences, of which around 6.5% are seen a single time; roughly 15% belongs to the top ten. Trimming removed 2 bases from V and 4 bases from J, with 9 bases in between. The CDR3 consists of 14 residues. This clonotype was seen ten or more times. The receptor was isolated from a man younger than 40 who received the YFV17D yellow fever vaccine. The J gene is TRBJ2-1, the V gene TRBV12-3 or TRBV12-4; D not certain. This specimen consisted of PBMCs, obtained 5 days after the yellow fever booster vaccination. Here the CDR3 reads CASSLPGGYNEQFF. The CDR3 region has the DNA TGTGCCAGCAGTTTACCCGGCGGATACAATGAGCAGTTCTTC.